These 9 T cell receptor beta chains share one sample of origin, sequenced in a study of blood T cells in healthy people across ages. A second PCR of roughly 7 to 11 cycles used a sample-barcoded 5' primer and a J-beta primer mix. One entry per CDR3 protein results from TCRdb running MiXCR on the 5' RACE reads. The table has approximately 1,700,000 distinct CDR3 sequences, about 39% seen once. The sequenced material came from blood. The source of these receptors is a human donor in good health.

The chain recombines TRBV9 with TRBJ1-2; no reliable D call. Trimming removed 2 bases from V and 4 bases from J, with 9 bases in between. Germline-derived CDR1 and CDR2 are SGDLS and YYNGEE. This CDR3 region has 13 residues. DNA for the CDR3: TGTGCCAGCAGCGTCTCCGTTGGCTATGGCTACACCTTC. This encodes CASSVSVGYGYTF.

The chain joins TRBV11-3 to TRBJ1-2; the match to TRBD1 covers 7 bases. The CDR3 is made up of 15 amino acids. Germline-derived CDR1 and CDR2 are SGHNT and YENEEA. The V segment lost 8 bases and the J segment 4 bases; nucleotides outside the gene matches: 13. The CDR3 loop reads CASSRGQQVPYGYTF. The CDR3 DNA is TGTGCCAGCTCGCGGGGACAGCAGGTACCCTATGGCTACACCTTC.

This clonotype has just a few counts. The chain links TRBV29-1 to TRBJ2-1, with D possibly TRBD2 on 6 matching bases. Germline-derived CDR1 and CDR2 are SQVTM and ANQGSEA. Trimming stripped 5 bases from V and 4 bases from J, with 12 bases between. The CDR3 totals 13 residues. The CDR3 protein is CSVPGLGYNEQFF. In nucleotides, the CDR3 is TGCAGCGTTCCGGGACTCGGATACAATGAGCAGTTCTTC.

The chain joins TRBV7-3 to TRBJ2-1; TRBD2 matches at 10 bases. This CDR3 region has 17 residues. J gave up 2 bases and V 6 bases, and 10 bases lay outside the gene matches. Germline V CDR1 and CDR2: SGHTA, FQGTGA. The CDR3 protein is CASSAHSGGPPYNEQFF. The CDR3 nucleotides read TGTGCCAGCAGTGCCCATAGCGGGGGGCCGCCCTACAATGAGCAGTTCTTC. The variable domain in full, with the rest retrieved from reference TRBV7-3 and TRBJ2-1, is GAGVSQTPSNKVTEKGKYVELRCDPISGHTALYWYRQSLGQGPEFLIYFQGTGAADDSGLPNDRFFAVRPEGSVSTLKIQRTERGDSAVYLCASSAHSGGPPYNEQFFGPGTRLTVL.

In this sample, this clonotype turned up a few times. V usage is TRBV7-9 and J usage is TRBJ2-7; D call uncertain. CDR1 is SEHNR and CDR2 is FQNEAQ in the germline V gene (reference sequence). The CDR3 is made up of 14 amino acids. V lost 5 bases, J lost 5 bases, and 16 bases lay in between. The CDR3 bases are TGTGCCAGCAGCCATTCCATAGGGCATGACGAGCAGTACTTC. Its translation: CASSHSIGHDEQYF.

This clonotype was detected ten times or more. This CDR3 reads CSAGQNQETQYF. In DNA, the CDR3 is TGCAGTGCCGGACAGAACCAAGAGACCCAGTACTTC. J is TRBJ2-5 and V is TRBV20-1, with TRBD1 as a possible D gene (6 bases). Per the germline V gene, CDR1 is DFQATT and CDR2 is SNEGSKA (reference sequence). Trimming left V 6 bases short and J 0 bases short, with 8 bases between. The CDR3 has 12 amino acids.

V gene TRBV9 combines with J gene TRBJ1-3; 7 positions agree with TRBD1. CDR3 length: 17 amino acids. From germline, CDR1 is SGDLS and CDR2 YYNGEE. V gave up 0 bases and J gave up 0 bases; unmatched junction bases: 6. The CDR3 is CASSVEQGPSSGNTIYF. The CDR3, as DNA: TGTGCCAGCAGCGTAGAACAGGGGCCCTCCTCTGGAAACACCATATATTTT.

This clonotype showed up just a few times. The gene calls are TRBV3-1 and TRBJ2-5, with 9 bases that match TRBD1. Germline CDR1 is LGHDT and CDR2 is YNNKEL (reference sequence). V gave up 4 bases and J gave up 5 bases; unmatched junction bases: 11. The CDR3 sequence is 16 residues long. CDR3 residues: CASSLSSFGTGETQYF. CDR3 sequence (DNA): TGTGCCAGCAGCCTGAGCTCTTTTGGGACAGGGGAGACCCAGTACTTC.

The chain's CDR3 is CASRAGTGHYEQYF. The CDR3 DNA sequence: TGTGCCAGCAGAGCCGGGACAGGGCACTACGAGCAGTACTTC. V is TRBV6-1 and J is TRBJ2-7; 9 bases map to TRBD1. V shed 6 bases and J 3 bases; nucleotides not matched to a gene: 6. Germline assignment: CDR1 MNHNS and CDR2 SASEGT. This CDR3 has 14 residues.